This entry features one TCR beta chain sequence. Many counts were recorded for this clonotype. This receptor's antigen is unknown. No per-base quality is available; no much larger clone lies one base away. The data derive from a study of early T cells in non-severe SARS-CoV-2 infection (dated by TCRdb to about 2021). The study in broad terms: Because TCR sequencing was done on bulk RNA from unsorted whole blood, the alpha and beta chains could not be paired.

Library method: 5' RACE. Sequencing relied on a NextSeq 500. The TCR library protocol attached unique molecular identifiers to individual cDNA molecules to correct for sequencing error and PCR bias. Both TCR alpha and beta chains were sequenced, and tight co-correlation was observed between alpha and beta sequence abundances in each sample. Per the authors' processing: Decombinator V4 was used to annotate the V gene, J gene and CDR3 of the TCR sequences. TCRs were defined as expanded if a significant change between any two time points was detected under a Poisson model with p below 0.0001. TCR abundances were normalised to the total number of TCRs sequenced in each sample and reported as counts per million. TRAV1-2 paired with TRAJ12, TRAJ20 or TRAJ33 defined MAIT TCRs, while TRAV10 paired with TRAJ18 defined iNKT TCRs. VDJdb, accessed 1 November 2021, was searched for CMV, EBV and SARS-CoV-2 annotated TCRs, with TCRs annotated for multiple antigens excluded. The raw public reads went through TCRdb reprocessing: fastp at Q25, MiXCR clone calling, in-frame beta chains kept. Each CDR3 protein appears once, grouped with its most common genes and DNA. V and J calls and clone size were set by TCRdb, not the authors. The sample table contains fewer than 120,000 distinct CDR3 sequences; only one count was recorded for approximately 12% of them. Less than 4.5% of the sample is held by the ten biggest clonotypes.

The study was a case-control design nested within a healthcare worker cohort in London, UK, with weekly nasopharyngeal swab PCR tests and blood sampling. Healthcare workers were recruited between 23 and 31 March 2020, during the week of the UK lockdown, and were followed weekly for up to about 15 weeks. There are 13 amino acids in the CDR3, from cysteine to phenylalanine inclusive. Of the read, only the CDR3 DNA is kept; its 39 bases are in frame from base 1. The trim is 3 bases for V and 1 base for J, with a gap of 7 bases between the germline ends. CDR1 and CDR2 are drawn from the germline V gene (reference sequence): LNHDA, SQIVND. What the study reported, not specific to this receptor: VDJdb matching was skewed toward anti-spike CD8 responses and likely underestimated virus-specific expansions, missing private and CD4 specificities.

The chain couples TRBV19 to TRBJ2-7, with the D gene too uncertain to name. The TCR comes from an adult who was a healthcare worker with PCR-confirmed SARS-CoV-2 infection or an uninfected control (not recorded which). Sequenced here: whole blood, sampled at baseline. CDR3 protein: CASSMDHSYEQYF. The DNA sequence is as follows: TGTGCCAGTAGTATGGACCATTCCTACGAGCAGTACTTC. Reference TRBV19 and TRBJ2-7 genes cover what lies past the CDR3, so the full variable domain is DGGITQSPKYLFRKEGQNVTLSCEQNLNHDAMYWYRQDPGQGLRLIYYSQIVNDFQKGDIAEGYSVSREKKESFPLTVTSAQKNPTAFYLCASSMDHSYEQYFGPGTRLTVT.